The 20 T cell receptor beta chains below all came from one sample that was sequenced in a study of T cell responses to AZD1222 COVID-19 vaccine. Measured with immunoSEQ multiplex PCR; TCRdb has only the in-frame clones, and not every one. Of 55,000 to 75,000 clones in the sample, 60% to 85% were seen once. The sample consisted of peripheral blood, taken on day 0 of MenACWY control vaccination. The receptor set was obtained from an adult in good health.

This rearrangement joins TRBV6-5 to TRBJ2-2; TRBD1 matches 10 bases. Germline V gene lookup returns CDR1 MNHEY and CDR2 SVGAGI. V shed 0 bases and J 6 bases; nucleotides not matched to a gene: 4. This CDR3 has 16 residues. The CDR3 region is CASSYSGTGAAGELFF. Written as DNA, the CDR3 is TGTGCCAGCAGTTACTCTGGGACAGGGGCGGCCGGGGAGCTGTTTTTT.

The rearrangement uses TRBV7-9 and TRBJ2-1; TRBD2 agrees at 9 bases. CDR1 and CDR2 (germline): SEHNR, FQNEAQ (reference sequence). The CDR3 contains 18 residues. V lost 4 bases to trimming and J lost 1 base; unmatched junction nucleotides: 11. CDR3 amino acids: CASSSFVRLADSYNEQFF. Here the CDR3 DNA reads TGTGCCAGCAGCTCCTTTGTAAGACTAGCGGATTCCTACAATGAGCAGTTCTTC. Full variable domain (missing parts from reference TRBV7-9 and TRBJ2-1): DTGVSQNPRHKITKRGQNVTFRCDPISEHNRLYWYRQTLGQGPEFLTYFQNEAQLEKSRLLSDRFSAERPKGSFSTLEIQRTEQGDSAMYLCASSSFVRLADSYNEQFFGPGTRLTVL.

J is TRBJ1-1 and V is TRBV19; D gene uncertain. V lost 5 bases, J lost 4 bases, and 8 bases lay in between. The CDR3 contains 12 residues. Germline V lookup: CDR1 LNHDA, CDR2 SQIVND (reference sequence). CDR3: CASSAVGTEAFF. In DNA, the CDR3 is TGTGCCAGTAGTGCGGTGGGCACTGAAGCTTTCTTT.

The V and J genes are TRBV29-1 and TRBJ1-2; D is ambiguous. Germline lookup yields CDR1 SQVTM and CDR2 ANQGSEA. The length of the CDR3 is 13 residues. Trimming shortened V by 0 bases and J by 3 bases, and 8 bases separated the two germline ends. Here the CDR3 DNA reads TGCAGCGTTGAAGACGGTCTAGACTATGGCTACACCTTC. Translated: CSVEDGLDYGYTF.

This clone was detected only once. The rearrangement links TRBV9 to TRBJ2-2; 9 bases agree with TRBD2. Losses at the gene ends were 0 bases for V and 4 bases for J; bases not matched to a gene: 13. This CDR3 is 19 amino acids long. Germline CDR1 is SGDLS and CDR2 is YYNGEE. The CDR3 loop is CASSVDKVNSGSITGELFF. In nucleotides, the CDR3 is TGTGCCAGCAGCGTAGACAAGGTGAATAGCGGGAGTATCACCGGGGAGCTGTTTTTT.

The rearrangement links TRBV19 to TRBJ2-7, with D perhaps matching TRBD1 (6 bases). V lost 6 bases and J 7 bases, leaving 22 bases between the germline ends. CDR1 and CDR2 (germline): LNHDA, SQIVND (reference sequence). The CDR3 has 15 amino acids. In nucleotides, the CDR3 is TGTGCCAGTAGGGACAGTGGTGATGCGGTATCGGAGCAGTACTTC. Residues: CASRDSGDAVSEQYF.

The chain carries TRBV5-5 and TRBJ1-1; no definite D call. Trimming removed 4 bases from V and 0 bases from J, with 13 bases in between. The CDR3 length is 15 residues. Germline CDR1 reads SGHKS; CDR2 reads YYEKEE (reference sequence). This chain's CDR3 is CASSQMPPLNTEAFF. The CDR3 DNA is TGTGCCAGCAGCCAGATGCCACCCTTGAACACTGAAGCTTTCTTT.

This chain connects TRBV2 to TRBJ2-7; D unresolved. The CDR3 loop spans 14 amino acids. Trimming stripped 1 base from V and 0 bases from J, with 7 bases between. CDR1 and CDR2 (germline): SNHLY, FYNNEI. The CDR3 loop is CASSEDNYSYEQYF. The CDR3 DNA follows: TGTGCCAGCAGTGAAGACAACTACTCCTACGAGCAGTACTTC.

This chain connects TRBV30 to TRBJ1-5; a weak D match, TRBD1 (6 bases). Trimming removed 5 bases from V and 5 bases from J, with 16 bases in between. CDR1 is GTSNPN and CDR2 is SVGIG in the germline V gene (reference sequence). CDR3 length equals 14 residues. CDR3 in DNA: TGTGCCTGGGGACCGGGACATAGAGATCAGCCCCAGCATTTT. It is translated as CAWGPGHRDQPQHF.

DNA for the CDR3: TGTGCCAGCAGCAATTTGGACTCGCCTCGGAATGAGCAGTTCTTC. Translation: CASSNLDSPRNEQFF. The chain is built from TRBV27 and TRBJ2-1; D possibly corresponds to TRBD2 (5 bases). V shed 6 bases and J shed 7 bases, with 19 bases lying between them. The CDR3 runs to 15 residues. From germline, CDR1 is MNHEY and CDR2 SMNVEV (reference sequence).

V and J are TRBV15 and TRBJ2-2; D possibly corresponds to TRBD1 (6 bases). In germline, CDR1 is LNHNV, CDR2 YYDKDF (reference sequence). The V and J ends lost 6 bases and 0 bases respectively, with 8 bases between them. The CDR3 covers 14 residues. CDR3 region: CATRTGANTGELFF. The CDR3 DNA sequence: TGTGCCACCAGGACAGGAGCGAACACCGGGGAGCTGTTTTTT.

This chain's CDR3 is CASSSGGDTGELFF. CDR3 nucleotide sequence: TGTGCCAGCAGCTCCGGGGGAGACACCGGGGAGCTGTTTTTT. The V call is TRBV7-9, the J call TRBJ2-2; D perhaps matches TRBD2 (6 bases). V was cut by 4 bases and J by 3 bases, with 9 bases left in between. Germline values: CDR1 SEHNR, CDR2 FQNEAQ (reference sequence). The CDR3 has 14 residues.

The rearrangement joins TRBV5-1 to TRBJ2-1, with a possible D match to TRBD1 (5 bases). V lost 0 bases and J 5 bases, leaving 9 bases between the germline ends. The length of the CDR3 is 14 residues. Germline-derived CDR1 and CDR2 are SGHRS and YFSETQ. The CDR3 DNA follows: TGCGCCAGCAGCTTGGGGCAGGACAACAATGAGCAGTTCTTC. Translation gives CASSLGQDNNEQFF.

This chain uses TRBV5-6 with TRBJ2-3; the D gene is possibly TRBD1 (6 bases). This CDR3 is built from 12 residues. Deletions cut 4 bases from V and 5 bases from J, with 8 bases between. CDR1 is SGHDT and CDR2 is YYEEEE in the germline V gene. The DNA of the CDR3 is TGTGCCAGCAGCAAGGACAGAGATACGCAGTATTTT. Encoded protein: CASSKDRDTQYF.

This clone was recorded a few times. The V gene is TRBV6-5, the J gene TRBJ1-1; D remains unclear. The germline gives CDR1 MNHEY, CDR2 SVGAGI. Trimming took off 5 bases at V and 3 bases at J, with 10 bases between the two ends. This CDR3 spans 13 amino acids. This chain's CDR3 is CASSMGRDTEAFF. The CDR3 nucleotides are TGTGCCAGCAGTATGGGGAGGGACACTGAAGCTTTCTTT.

The chain recombines TRBV9 with TRBJ2-3, with a tentative D call TRBD2 (6 bases). CDR1 is SGDLS, CDR2 YYNGEE, per germline. Between the trimmed V and J ends, which lost 4 bases and 0 bases, there was a span of 12 bases. The CDR3 sequence is 15 residues long. The CDR3 sequence: CASSSTAGSTDTQYF. CDR3 nucleotides: TGTGCCAGCAGCTCCACAGCGGGCAGCACAGATACGCAGTATTTT.

This clone was recorded only once. The chain carries TRBV5-6 and TRBJ2-1; D gene ambiguous. The CDR3 runs to 13 residues. The V and J ends lost 0 bases and 6 bases respectively, with 7 bases between them. Germline V gene sequence: CDR1 SGHDT, CDR2 YYEEEE. CDR3 sequence: CASSLGRANEQFF. The DNA of the CDR3 is TGTGCCAGCAGCTTGGGTAGGGCCAATGAGCAGTTCTTC.

The chain carries TRBV7-2 and TRBJ2-1, with D possibly TRBD2 on 5 matching bases. Trimming took off 0 bases at V and 5 bases at J, with 11 bases between the two ends. CDR3 length: 15 amino acids. CDR1 and CDR2 from the germline V gene are SGHTA and FQGNSA. CDR3 sequence (DNA): TGTGCCAGCAGCTTAGCACGGGGAGCACACAATGAGCAGTTCTTC. Its protein product is CASSLARGAHNEQFF. Together with reference TRBV7-2 and TRBJ2-1, the CDR3 gives the full variable domain: GAGVSQSPSNKVTEKGKDVELRCDPISGHTALYWYRQSLGQGLEFLIYFQGNSAPDKSGLPSDRFSAERTGGSVSTLTIQRTQQEDSAVYLCASSLARGAHNEQFFGPGTRLTVL.

This clone showed up just a few times. The chain employs TRBV2 and TRBJ1-1; no reliable D call. The length of the CDR3 is 11 residues. The V and J ends lost 10 bases and 4 bases respectively, with 10 bases between them. The germline gives CDR1 SNHLY, CDR2 FYNNEI. CDR3 coding DNA: TGTGCCACCAGCCCGGGCACTGAAGCTTTCTTT. Translating gives CATSPGTEAFF.

The table lists this clone with a few counts. J is TRBJ2-3 and V is TRBV7-3, with a possible D match to TRBD2 (6 bases). Deletions cut 0 bases from V and 4 bases from J, with 14 bases between. Germline V CDR1 and CDR2: SGHTA, FQGTGA. This CDR3 is built from 16 residues. CDR3: CASSLTGGFSADTQYF. Written as DNA, the CDR3 is TGTGCCAGCAGCTTAACCGGGGGTTTCTCTGCAGATACGCAGTATTTT.